This T cell receptor beta chain was found in a study of cytomegalovirus exposure and HLA in healthy donors. In the study overall: A subsequent analysis stated that the 100 to 150 validation repertoires were run on the same platform as the roughly 670 first-cohort repertoires.

Overall study results and limits: A list of around 160 TCR beta chains associated with cytomegalovirus was given. Under in vitro conditions, a few CMV-associated chains were confirmed as specific for CMV antigens. High specificity and sensitivity for cytomegalovirus status were reported for the classifier.

Details on this clone: Its antigen is not identified.

Sequencing used immunoSEQ multiplex PCR; TCRdb keeps in-frame clones, though not all of them. Of some 63,000 clones in the sample, 70% to 90% were seen once. Germline loops: CDR1 SGHDT, CDR2 YYEEEE. This CDR3 is built from 12 residues. V lost 1 base to trimming and J lost 6 bases, with 5 bases between them. The rearrangement joins TRBV5-6 to TRBJ2-1; no clear D. The source of this sequence is a woman between 18 and 30 years old in good health and CMV-seronegative. The sample was PBMCs. CDR3 amino acids: CASSLYGNEQFF. For the CDR3, the DNA is TGTGCCAGCAGCTTGTACGGCAATGAGCAGTTCTTC. Using reference TRBV5-6 and TRBJ2-1 for the parts outside the CDR3, the full variable domain is DAGVTQSPTHLIKTRGQQVTLRCSPKSGHDTVSWYQQALGQGPQFIFQYYEEEERQRGNFPDRFSGHQFPNYSSELNVNALLLGDSALYLCASSLYGNEQFFGPGTRLTVL.